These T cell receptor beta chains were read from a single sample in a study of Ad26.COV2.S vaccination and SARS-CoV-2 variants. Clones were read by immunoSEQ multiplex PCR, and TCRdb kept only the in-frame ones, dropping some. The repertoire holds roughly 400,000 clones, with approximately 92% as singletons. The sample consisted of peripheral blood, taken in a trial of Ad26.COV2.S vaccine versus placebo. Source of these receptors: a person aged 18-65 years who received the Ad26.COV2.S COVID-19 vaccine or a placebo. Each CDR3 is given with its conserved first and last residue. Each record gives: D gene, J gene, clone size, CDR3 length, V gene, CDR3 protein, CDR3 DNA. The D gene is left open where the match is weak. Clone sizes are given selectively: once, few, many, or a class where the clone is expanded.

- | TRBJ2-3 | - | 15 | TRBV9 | CASGSGDPSTDTQYF | TGTGCCAGCGGTAGCGGAGACCCTAGCACAGATACGCAGTATTTT
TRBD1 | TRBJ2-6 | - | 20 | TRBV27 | CASTRLSPGQGRPGANVLTF | TGTGCCAGCACTCGCTTATCCCCGGGACAGGGGAGACCTGGGGCCAACGTCCTGACTTTC
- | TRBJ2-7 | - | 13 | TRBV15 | CATSRGTDYEQYF | TGTGCCACCAGCCGGGGGACAGACTACGAGCAGTACTTC
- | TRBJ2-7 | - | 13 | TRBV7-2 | CASSPQTVSEQYF | TGTGCCAGCAGCCCCCAGACCGTCTCCGAGCAGTACTTC
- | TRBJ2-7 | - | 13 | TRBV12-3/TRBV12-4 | CASSHGGVNEQYF | TGTGCCAGCAGTCACGGCGGAGTAAACGAGCAGTACTTC
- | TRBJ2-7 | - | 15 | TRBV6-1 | CASSEVPRASYEQYF | TGTGCCAGCAGTGAAGTCCCCAGGGCGAGCTACGAGCAGTACTTC
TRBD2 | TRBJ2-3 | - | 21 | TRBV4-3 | CASSQKIYGGGGGFVTDTQYF | TGCGCCAGCAGCCAGAAGATATACGGTGGGGGCGGGGGGTTTGTCACAGATACGCAGTATTTT
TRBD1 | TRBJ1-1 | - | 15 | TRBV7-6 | CASKIQDRANTEAFF | TGTGCCAGCAAGATACAGGACAGGGCAAACACTGAAGCTTTCTTT
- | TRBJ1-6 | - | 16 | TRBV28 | CASSFRGSSYNSPLHF | TGTGCCAGCAGTTTTAGAGGCAGCTCCTATAATTCACCCCTCCACTTT
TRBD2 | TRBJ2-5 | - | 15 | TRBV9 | CASSVGLAGVETQYF | TGTGCCAGCAGCGTAGGTTTAGCGGGGGTCGAGACCCAGTACTTC
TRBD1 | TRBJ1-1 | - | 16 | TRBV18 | CASSQDRIVSDTEAFF | TGTGCCAGCTCTCAGGACAGGATCGTATCAGACACTGAAGCTTTCTTT
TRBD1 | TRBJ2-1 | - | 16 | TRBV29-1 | CSVLAGQGASYNEQFF | TGCAGCGTTTTGGCGGGACAGGGGGCCTCCTACAATGAGCAGTTCTTC
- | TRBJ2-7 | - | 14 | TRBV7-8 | CASSLYGVGAEQYF | TGTGCCAGCAGCTTATACGGGGTTGGGGCTGAGCAGTACTTC
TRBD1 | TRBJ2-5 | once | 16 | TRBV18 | CASSPNSGTGEETQYF | TGTGCCAGCTCCCCGAATTCCGGGACAGGCGAAGAGACCCAGTACTTC
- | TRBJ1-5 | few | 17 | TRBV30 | CAWGASGTSDSNQPQHF | TGTGCCTGGGGGGCGAGCGGGACATCTGATAGCAATCAGCCCCAGCATTTT
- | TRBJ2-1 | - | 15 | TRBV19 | CASSQGWTAYNEQFF | TGTGCCAGTAGTCAAGGTTGGACGGCCTACAATGAGCAGTTCTTC
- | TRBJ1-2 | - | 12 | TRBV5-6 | CASSSGLGYYTF | TGTGCCAGCAGCTCGGGACTGGGGTACTACACCTTC